This is a list of T cell receptor beta chains from one sample in a study of cytomegalovirus exposure and HLA in healthy donors. Assay used: immunoSEQ multiplex PCR; TCRdb lists only in-frame clones, some missing. The table shows about 130,000 clones, with about 90% occurring only once. The sequencing input was PBMCs. Receptor source: a woman in her 30s in good health and CMV-seropositive. Both conserved end residues are part of each CDR3. The order of the fields is J gene, clone size, V gene, D gene, CDR3 protein, CDR3 DNA. A D gene is named only where the DNA matches it firmly. Clone size is stated in some rows and not others, as once, few, many or a class when expanded.

>TRBJ2-3|.|TRBV27|TRBD2
CASSLEFWGGRMADTQYF
TGTGCCAGCAGTTTAGAGTTCTGGGGCGGGAGGATGGCAGATACGCAGTATTTT
>TRBJ2-7|.|TRBV28|TRBD2
CASGGANPISYEQYF
TGTGCGAGCGGGGGGGCGAACCCGATCTCCTACGAGCAGTACTTC
>TRBJ2-7|.|TRBV6-1|.
CASSSDSYEQYF
TGTGCCAGCAGTTCGGACTCATACGAGCAGTACTTC
>TRBJ1-1|.|TRBV27|TRBD1
CASGRQGTEAFF
TGTGCCAGCGGACGACAGGGTACTGAAGCTTTCTTT
>TRBJ2-7|.|TRBV2|TRBD1
CASTPTGSSYEQYF
TGTGCCAGCACCCCGACAGGGTCCTCCTACGAGCAGTACTTC
>TRBJ2-7|.|TRBV28|.
CASSNQGPPHEQYF
TGTGCCAGCAGTAACCAGGGGCCCCCCCACGAGCAGTACTTC
>TRBJ1-4|once|TRBV4-2|.
CASSTGGDNEKLFF
TGTGCCAGCAGTACAGGAGGGGACAATGAAAAACTGTTTTTT
>TRBJ1-5|.|TRBV4-1|TRBD1
CASSQDMTRQGMVPQHF
TGCGCCAGCAGCCAAGACATGACTCGACAGGGGATGGTTCCCCAGCATTTT
>TRBJ1-2|once|TRBV11-2|.
CASSPSTDHYGYTF
TGTGCCAGCAGCCCTTCGACAGACCACTATGGCTACACCTTC
>TRBJ1-2|.|TRBV7-2|.
CASSFFTAYGYTF
TGTGCCAGCAGCTTTTTTACAGCCTATGGCTACACCTTC
>TRBJ1-1|.|TRBV7-3|.
CASSLATADPNTEAFF
TGTGCCAGCAGCTTGGCGACAGCAGATCCGAACACTGAAGCTTTCTTT
>TRBJ2-5|once|TRBV28|.
CASSLLVLGGETQYF
TGTGCCAGCAGTTTACTGGTTCTTGGGGGGGAGACCCAGTACTTC
>TRBJ1-2|.|TRBV9|.
CASSPDTIYGYTF
TGTGCCAGCAGCCCCGACACCATCTATGGCTACACCTTC
>TRBJ2-7|.|TRBV11-2|TRBD1
CASSYTGQTYEQYF
TGTGCCAGCAGCTACACGGGACAGACCTACGAGCAGTACTTC
>TRBJ1-2|few|TRBV7-2|.
CASSLQTNYGYTF
TGTGCCAGCAGCTTACAGACTAACTATGGCTACACCTTC
>TRBJ1-5|.|TRBV4-2|.
CASSQSLVSSNQPQHF
TGTGCCAGCAGCCAGAGTTTGGTGAGTAGCAATCAGCCCCAGCATTTT
>TRBJ2-3|.|TRBV9|.
CASSVGVAGDTQYF
TGTGCCAGCAGCGTAGGGGTGGCGGGAGATACGCAGTATTTT
>TRBJ1-1|.|TRBV6-5|.
CASTRSLNTEAFF
TGTGCCAGCACTCGGTCCCTGAACACTGAAGCTTTCTTT
>TRBJ1-1|.|TRBV10-2|TRBD1
CASSDLSSDRFNMNTEAFF
TGCGCCAGCAGTGATCTTTCTTCGGACAGGTTCAACATGAACACTGAAGCTTTCTTT
>TRBJ2-1|.|TRBV25-1|.
CASTITRDTHEQFF
TGTGCCAGCACCATCACCCGGGACACTCATGAGCAGTTCTTC
>TRBJ2-7|.|TRBV5-1|TRBD2
CASSLGLGLAGLYEQYF
TGCGCCAGCAGCTTGGGATTGGGACTAGCGGGGTTATACGAGCAGTACTTC
>TRBJ2-7|.|TRBV7-9|.
CASSLAPAAGSYEQYF
TGTGCCAGCAGCTTAGCTCCCGCTGCAGGGTCCTACGAGCAGTACTTC
>TRBJ2-7|.|TRBV7-9|TRBD1
CASSLGWGTGLSEQYF
TGTGCCAGCAGCTTAGGGTGGGGGACAGGTCTGAGCGAGCAGTACTTC
>TRBJ2-1|.|TRBV28|.
CASSSLRGKGTGNEQFF
TGTGCCAGCAGCTCCTTACGGGGGAAGGGGACGGGCAATGAGCAGTTCTTC
>TRBJ2-4|.|TRBV11-2|TRBD2
CASSPPAGGLAKNIQYF
TGTGCCAGCAGCCCACCGGCGGGAGGCTTAGCCAAAAACATTCAGTACTTC
>TRBJ2-7|.|TRBV21-1|.
CASSPLSYEQYF
TGTGCCAGCAGCCCCCTATCCTACGAGCAGTACTTC
>TRBJ1-4|.|TRBV28|.
CASRPGVEKLFF
TGTGCCAGCAGGCCGGGAGTTGAAAAACTGTTTTTT
>TRBJ2-7|.|TRBV27|TRBD2
CASSLPGTRREQYF
TGTGCCAGCAGTCTCCCAGGGACTAGGCGCGAGCAGTACTTC
>TRBJ2-7|.|TRBV1|.
CTSSRTRDRGSYEQYF
TGCACCAGCAGCCGGACCCGGGACAGGGGATCCTACGAGCAGTACTTC
>TRBJ2-7|.|TRBV5-6|TRBD1
CASSSDGQGVYEQYF
TGTGCCAGCAGCTCGGACGGACAGGGGGTTTACGAGCAGTACTTC
>TRBJ1-5|.|TRBV19|.
CAGGGFQPQHF
TGTGCCGGGGGGGGTTTTCAGCCCCAGCATTTT
>TRBJ1-2|.|TRBV15|TRBD1
CATSRDKGRMQGVYLNYGYTF
TGTGCCACCAGCAGAGATAAGGGGAGAATGCAGGGGGTGTACCTTAACTATGGCTACACCTTC
>TRBJ2-1|.|TRBV2|TRBD2
CASRGGTSGSGSNEQFF
TGTGCCAGCAGGGGAGGGACTAGCGGGAGTGGAAGCAATGAGCAGTTCTTC
>TRBJ2-3|.|TRBV2|TRBD2
CASSTLRRRLAPTDTQYF
TGTGCCAGCAGTACCCTGAGGCGCAGACTAGCGCCCACAGATACGCAGTATTTT
>TRBJ1-5|.|TRBV7-8|TRBD1
CASSPRGQGRQPQHF
TGTGCCAGCAGCCCTAGAGGACAGGGAAGACAGCCCCAGCATTTT
>TRBJ1-1|.|TRBV6-6|TRBD1
CASSYGTGWGNTEAFF
TGTGCCAGCAGTTACGGGACAGGGTGGGGGAACACTGAAGCTTTCTTT
>TRBJ2-6|.|TRBV10-3|TRBD2
CAISDRGDGANVLTF
TGTGCCATCAGTGACCGGGGGGATGGGGCCAACGTCCTGACTTTC
>TRBJ1-2|.|TRBV19|.
CASSPGQSGYTF
TGTGCCAGTAGCCCCGGACAGTCTGGCTACACCTTC
>TRBJ2-1|.|TRBV2|.
CASSPSYLYNEQFF
TGTGCCAGCTCCCCCTCCTATCTCTACAATGAGCAGTTCTTC
>TRBJ2-7|.|TRBV5-1|TRBD2
CASSETSGTPRQYF
TGCGCCAGCAGCGAGACTAGCGGGACTCCTCGGCAGTACTTC
>TRBJ2-7|.|TRBV4-2|.
CASSQARGEQYF
TGTGCCAGCAGCCAAGCTAGGGGCGAGCAGTACTTC